This T cell receptor beta chain derives from a study of cytomegalovirus exposure and HLA in healthy donors. PCR used 60 Vbeta primers and 13 Jbeta primers. The assay was immunoSEQ multiplex PCR, and TCRdb's table has in-frame clones only and misses some. The data hold a few hundred thousand clones, with about 80% observed a single time. Regarding this clone: Its target is unknown.

V lost 0 bases, J lost 8 bases, and 10 bases stayed unmatched. There are 17 residues in the CDR3. Germline lookup yields CDR1 SGHRS and CDR2 YFSETQ. Regarding the study as a whole: TCR beta V- and J-gene trimming, according to a later analysis, was linked to a missense DCLRE1C variant.

These donors, healthy bone marrow donors, were studied. The TCR comes from a woman in her sixties in good health and CMV-seropositive. Specimen: PBMCs. The J gene is TRBJ2-4, the V gene TRBV5-1, with TRBD2 matching 11 bases. In DNA form, the CDR3 reads TGCGCCAGCAGCTTGGGAGCTACTAGCGGGGGAAGGGACATTCAGTACTTC. Protein: CASSLGATSGGRDIQYF.